The source of this T cell receptor beta chain is a study of T cells in localized non-small cell lung cancer. Whole-study results and caveats: The tumor had only one region sequenced, so heterogeneity remains possible. Blood T cell density predicted longer survival; adjacent-lung clonality, shorter. In adjacent lung appeared a median 57 of the top 100 tumor clones.

Sequencing was performed with immunoSEQ multiplex PCR; in TCRdb, only in-frame clones are kept and a portion is missing. The data hold 75,000 to 95,000 clones, with around three quarters observed a single time. This clone was seen a few times. Antigen unknown. The sequence came from a man aged 40-75 years with stage II squamous cell lung carcinoma. This specimen consisted of PBMCs, obtained before any cancer treatment.

The CDR3 loop reads CASSQVDMGFSSGNTIYF. The CDR3, as DNA: TGCGCCAGCAGCCAAGTGGATATGGGGTTTTCCTCTGGAAACACCATATATTTT. The J gene is TRBJ1-3, the V gene TRBV4-1; D is undetermined. V lost 1 base and J 0 bases, leaving 16 bases between the germline ends. The germline gives CDR1 MGHRA, CDR2 YSYEKL. The CDR3 contains 18 residues.